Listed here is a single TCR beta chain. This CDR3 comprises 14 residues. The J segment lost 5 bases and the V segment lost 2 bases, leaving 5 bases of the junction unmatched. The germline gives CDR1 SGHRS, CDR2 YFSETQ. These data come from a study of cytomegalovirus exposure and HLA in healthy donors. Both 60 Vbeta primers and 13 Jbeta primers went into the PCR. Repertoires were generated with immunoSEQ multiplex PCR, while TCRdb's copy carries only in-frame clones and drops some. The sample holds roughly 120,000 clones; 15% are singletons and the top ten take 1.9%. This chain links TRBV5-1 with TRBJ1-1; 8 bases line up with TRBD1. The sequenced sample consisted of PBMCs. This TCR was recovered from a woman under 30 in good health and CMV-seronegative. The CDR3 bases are TGCGCCAGCAGCTTTAAGGACAGGGTGACTGAAGCTTTCTTT. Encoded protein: CASSFKDRVTEAFF.